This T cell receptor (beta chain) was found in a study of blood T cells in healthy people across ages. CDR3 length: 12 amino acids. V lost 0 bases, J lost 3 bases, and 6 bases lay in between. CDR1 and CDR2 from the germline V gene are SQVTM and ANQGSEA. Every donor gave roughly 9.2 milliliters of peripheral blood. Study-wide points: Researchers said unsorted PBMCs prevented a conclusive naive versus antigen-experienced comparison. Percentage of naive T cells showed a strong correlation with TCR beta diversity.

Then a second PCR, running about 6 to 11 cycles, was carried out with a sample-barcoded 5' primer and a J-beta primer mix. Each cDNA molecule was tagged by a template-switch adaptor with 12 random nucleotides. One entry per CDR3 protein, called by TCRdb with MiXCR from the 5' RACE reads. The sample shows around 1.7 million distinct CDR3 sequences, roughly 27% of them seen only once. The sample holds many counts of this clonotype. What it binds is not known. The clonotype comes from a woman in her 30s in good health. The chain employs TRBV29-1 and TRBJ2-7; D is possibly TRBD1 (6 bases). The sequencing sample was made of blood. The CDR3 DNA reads TGCAGCGTTGAAGAAGGGGGCTACGAGCAGTACTTC. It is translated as CSVEEGGYEQYF.